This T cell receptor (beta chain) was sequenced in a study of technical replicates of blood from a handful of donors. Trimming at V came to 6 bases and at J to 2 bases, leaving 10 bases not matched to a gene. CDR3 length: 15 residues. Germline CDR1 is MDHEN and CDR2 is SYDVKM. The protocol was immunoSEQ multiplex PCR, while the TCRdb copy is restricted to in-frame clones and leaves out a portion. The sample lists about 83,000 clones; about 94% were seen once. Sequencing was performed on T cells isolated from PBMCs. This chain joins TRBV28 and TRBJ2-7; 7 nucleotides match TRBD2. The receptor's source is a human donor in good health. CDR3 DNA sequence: TGTGCCAGCAGAGGATACGGGGGGTTACCCTACGAGCAGTACTTC. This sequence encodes CASRGYGGLPYEQYF.